The TCR beta chain under discussion was sequenced for a study of neoadjuvant nivolumab and ipilimumab in lung cancer. Turning to the study itself: Patients got nivolumab 3 mg/kg on days 1, 15 and 29; combination added ipilimumab 1 mg/kg day 1.

The protocol was immunoSEQ multiplex PCR, while the TCRdb copy is restricted to in-frame clones and leaves out a portion. Of 25,000 to 35,000 clones in the sample, about 92% were seen once. CDR1 MRHNA and CDR2 SNTAGT come from the germline V gene. The V and J ends lost 3 bases and 6 bases respectively, with 9 bases between them. The length of the CDR3 is 13 residues. This clonotype was sampled from an adult with non-small cell lung cancer. The chain employs TRBV6-4 and TRBJ1-5, with D possibly being TRBD1 (5 bases). The starting material was peripheral blood, obtained after neoadjuvant nivolumab, alone or with ipilimumab, at or shortly before surgery. This CDR3 is CASSEGGGQPQHF. The CDR3 DNA follows: TGTGCCAGCAGTGAGGGGGGGGGTCAGCCCCAGCATTTT.